This T cell receptor (beta chain) stems from a study of T cell repertoires in cytomegalovirus infection. The wider study: Matching HLA type, along with CMV infection, was indicated by public TCR beta signatures.

The CDR3 loop spans 12 amino acids. V was clipped by 0 bases and J by 6 bases, with 8 bases between them. Germline values: CDR1 GTSNPN, CDR2 SVGIG (reference sequence). TCRdb analysed the reads with MiXCR anew, one entry per CDR3 protein. There are about 400,000 distinct CDR3 sequences in the sample; less than 20% occur only once, and around 10% lies in the top ten. Study-wide results and limits: Summed frequency of public TCR beta families distinguished CMV carriers with the relevant HLA.

A word on this clonotype: Its antigen is unidentified.

The chain has TRBV30 and TRBJ1-1; D ambiguous. Sample: PBMCs. The TCR was taken from a human donor in good health (CMV status not recorded). Some clones in this sample may be carry-over from other donors' samples. The CDR3 spells CAWSVLRAEAFF. The CDR3 region has the DNA TGTGCCTGGAGTGTACTTCGCGCTGAAGCTTTCTTT.